The clone carrying this TCR beta chain was seen repeatedly, ten times or more. Its matching antigen is unknown. The data are from a study of T cells in Graves' hyperthyroidism and ophthalmopathy. Study-wide results and caveats: The model anticipated ophthalmopathy a median approximately 6.6 months pre-onset.

Researchers amplified the TCR beta CDR3 regions from RNA transcripts. With the HTBI primer set, the TCR CDR3 went through a first round of RT-PCR. One entry per CDR3 protein results from TCRdb running MiXCR on the multiplex PCR reads. This sample has about 350,000 distinct CDR3 sequences, with roughly 13% found just once. The TCR comes from a woman aged 40 to 50 with Graves' ophthalmopathy. Material: blood.

This CDR3 reads CASSLGGSLGYNEQFF. As DNA, the CDR3 is TGTGCCAGCAGCTTAGGGGGGAGCCTAGGGTACAATGAGCAGTTCTTC. V is TRBV11-2 and J is TRBJ2-1; D is perhaps TRBD1 or TRBD2 (5 bases each). Trimming took off 1 base at V and 4 bases at J, with 14 bases between the two ends. Germline V gene lookup returns CDR1 SGHAT and CDR2 FQNNGV. CDR3 length: 16 residues. Full variable domain (missing parts from reference TRBV11-2 and TRBJ2-1): EAGVAQSPRYKIIEKRQSVAFWCNPISGHATLYWYQQILGQGPKLLIQFQNNGVVDDSQLPKDRFSAERLKGVDSTLKIQPAKLEDSAVYLCASSLGGSLGYNEQFFGPGTRLTVL.